A single sample gave rise to the 22 T cell receptor beta chains below, sequenced in a study of a mutant IDH1 vaccine in newly diagnosed glioma. Their antigen targets remain unknown. Time point defined: week 47, end of study. A single vaccine dose contained 300 ug of mutant IDH1 20-mer peptide, and topical imiquimod was used with it. This table comes from immunoSEQ multiplex PCR, and its TCRdb copy is limited to in-frame clones, with some not included. The sample has about 59,000 clones, roughly four fifths seen once. This sample comprised PBMCs, obtained from a glioma patient whose treatment included an IDH1 peptide vaccine. All receptors come from a man aged 30-40 years with glioma.

CDR3 coding DNA: TGTGCCAGTAGTATACAGGGGGTGTCCTACGAGCAGTACTTC. Its translation is CASSIQGVSYEQYF. The V gene is TRBV19, the J gene TRBJ2-7, with TRBD1 matching 7 bases. The CDR3 has 14 amino acids. The V gene's germline CDR1 is LNHDA and CDR2 SQIVND (reference sequence). V was clipped by 2 bases and J by 1 base; unmatched bases: 2.

This rearrangement joins TRBV19 to TRBJ1-4; 9 bases are shared with TRBD1. The CDR3 spans 16 residues. V shed 5 bases, J shed 10 bases, and the junction held 14 bases outside the gene matches. Germline assignment: CDR1 LNHDA and CDR2 SQIVND (reference sequence). Here the CDR3 reads CASSHFPGQGIGKLFF. For the CDR3, the DNA is TGTGCCAGTAGTCACTTTCCGGGACAGGGAATTGGAAAACTGTTTTTT.

With respect to this clone: Different DNA sequences within this sample yield the same CDR3. The chain employs TRBV18 and TRBJ2-7, with D unclear. This CDR3 has 12 residues. V was trimmed by 3 bases and J by 2 bases, leaving 5 bases between them. Germline CDR1 and CDR2: KGHSH and LQKENI. CDR3 residues: CASSPAPYEQYF. In DNA, the CDR3 is TGTGCCAGCTCACCCGCTCCCTACGAGCAGTACTTC.

J is TRBJ1-1 and V is TRBV18; D might be TRBD1 (5 bases). The CDR3 runs 16 residues. Between the trimmed V and J ends, which lost 1 base and 0 bases, there was a span of 12 bases. Germline CDR1 KGHSH, CDR2 LQKENI. CDR3 sequence: CASSPQIGEVNTEAFF. DNA of the CDR3: TGTGCCAGCTCACCACAAATAGGGGAGGTGAACACTGAAGCTTTCTTT.

V gene TRBV11-2 combines with J gene TRBJ2-7, with D possibly being TRBD1 or TRBD2 (6 bases each). The CDR3 loop spans 19 amino acids. V gave up 5 bases and J gave up 1 base, with 27 bases separating them. Germline assignment: CDR1 SGHAT and CDR2 FQNNGV. CDR3 region: CASSLLGISGAAISYEQYF. CDR3 DNA: TGTGCCAGCAGCCTATTGGGAATTTCGGGGGCAGCTATATCCTACGAGCAGTACTTC.

The CDR3 sequence is CASRAGTTRIYEQYF. In DNA form, the CDR3 reads TGTGCCAGCAGGGCCGGGACGACGAGGATCTACGAGCAGTACTTC. This chain links TRBV6-4 with TRBJ2-7; possibly TRBD1 or TRBD2 for D (5 bases each). The CDR3 totals 15 residues. V dropped 6 bases and J dropped 3 bases, with 18 bases sitting between them. The V gene's germline CDR1 is MRHNA and CDR2 SNTAGT.

V and J are TRBV6-6 and TRBJ2-7, with no clear D. Per germline, CDR1 MNHNY and CDR2 SVGAGI (reference sequence). The CDR3 is 12 amino acids. V was pared by 2 bases and J by 7 bases, with 9 bases between. The CDR3 reads CASSYPGSEQYF. The CDR3 coding sequence is TGTGCCAGCAGTTACCCCGGGTCAGAGCAGTACTTC.

This clone has just one count. The chain is built from TRBV5-4 and TRBJ2-7, with D uncertain. Germline V gives CDR1 SGHNT, CDR2 YYREEE (reference sequence). Trimming pared 4 bases from V and 2 bases from J, leaving 19 bases between. CDR3 length equals 16 residues. CDR3 in amino acids: CASSRWHRPTTYEQYF. Written as DNA, the CDR3 is TGTGCCAGCAGCCGGTGGCACCGACCAACGACCTACGAGCAGTACTTC.

The chain employs TRBV7-2 and TRBJ1-5; D ambiguous. Deletions cut 2 bases from V and 6 bases from J, with 11 bases between. CDR1 and CDR2 from the germline V gene are SGHTA and FQGNSA. This CDR3 region has 14 residues. DNA of the CDR3: TGTGCCAGCAGCTTAATCGCAGTGCCTCAGCCCCAGCATTTT. Translating it yields CASSLIAVPQPQHF.

This sequence joins TRBV28 and TRBJ2-1; a possible D gene is TRBD2 (8 bases). The CDR3 totals 14 residues. The V end lost 6 bases, the J end lost 3 bases, and 12 bases lay between the germline ends. Germline-derived CDR1 and CDR2 are MDHEN and SYDVKM. The CDR3 is CASRQGTSYNEQFF. For the CDR3, the DNA is TGTGCCAGCAGACAGGGGACTAGCTACAATGAGCAGTTCTTC.

The chain combines TRBV4-1 with TRBJ2-1; TRBD2 matches at 9 bases. V was clipped by 0 bases and J by 4 bases; unmatched bases: 4. This CDR3 region has 16 residues. Germline CDR1 and CDR2: MGHRA and YSYEKL. The CDR3 spells CASSQDRLAAYNEQFF. Here the CDR3 DNA reads TGCGCCAGCAGCCAAGATCGACTAGCGGCATACAATGAGCAGTTCTTC.

This chain links TRBV6-5 with TRBJ2-7, with 9 nucleotides matching TRBD1. The ends lost 0 bases at V and 5 bases at J; junction bases unmatched: 8. Germline CDR1 and CDR2: MNHEY and SVGAGI. This CDR3 is 16 amino acids long. The CDR3 spells CASSYSWGQGLDEQYF. The CDR3 bases are TGTGCCAGCAGTTACTCGTGGGGACAGGGACTCGACGAGCAGTACTTC.

This clone was seen a single time. J is TRBJ2-2 and V is TRBV7-8, with 7 bases matching TRBD1. Trimming took 5 bases from V and 0 from J; bases not matched to a gene: 6. This CDR3 is built from 16 residues. Germline assignment: CDR1 SGHVS and CDR2 FQNEAQ. The CDR3 protein is CASSLRTGPNTGELFF. The CDR3 nucleotides read TGTGCCAGCAGCCTCCGGACAGGACCGAACACCGGGGAGCTGTTTTTT.

V usage is TRBV16 and J usage is TRBJ1-1, with D tentatively TRBD1 (6 bases). Between the trimmed V and J ends, which lost 0 bases and 5 bases, there was a span of 10 bases. The germline CDR1 and CDR2 sequences are KGHSY and FQNENV. CDR3 length: 14 residues. As DNA, the CDR3 is TGTGCCAGCAGCCAATCGCGGGGGCCTACTGAAGCTTTCTTT. This encodes CASSQSRGPTEAFF.

This clone was counted only a few times. The rearrangement joins TRBV6-1 to TRBJ1-1; D is unclear. Looked up from germline, CDR1 is MNHNS and CDR2 is SASEGT. This CDR3 contains 14 residues. The V end lost 2 bases, the J end lost 7 bases, and 14 bases lay between the germline ends. The chain's CDR3 is CASSERAVLGEAFF. CDR3 bases: TGTGCCAGCAGTGAAAGGGCAGTCCTCGGTGAAGCTTTCTTT.

The chain uses TRBV27 and TRBJ1-4; D is uncertain. This CDR3 is 14 amino acids long. Between the trimmed V and J ends, which lost 8 bases and 0 bases, there was a span of 10 bases. Germline values: CDR1 MNHEY, CDR2 SMNVEV (reference sequence). The CDR3 region has the DNA TGTGCCAGCGGCCGAAGAGCAACTAATGAAAAACTGTTTTTT. This translates into CASGRRATNEKLFF.

The chain links TRBV7-2 to TRBJ1-1; D perhaps matches TRBD1 (6 bases). Trimming stripped 1 base from V and 0 bases from J, with 12 bases between. Germline-derived CDR1 and CDR2 are SGHTA and FQGNSA. The CDR3 loop spans 16 amino acids. The CDR3 here is CASSLESGGLNTEAFF. Here the CDR3 DNA reads TGTGCCAGCAGCTTAGAATCTGGGGGCTTGAACACTGAAGCTTTCTTT.

CDR3 amino acids: CASSKQNRVSGEAFF. The CDR3 DNA reads TGTGCCAGCAGCAAACAAAACAGGGTTAGTGGTGAAGCTTTCTTT. V is TRBV11-2 and J is TRBJ1-1, with D possibly matching TRBD1 (6 bases). The germline gives CDR1 SGHAT, CDR2 FQNNGV. The CDR3 runs to 15 residues. Trimming left V 5 bases short and J 7 bases short, with 20 bases between.

CDR3 DNA: TGTGCCAGCAGGTGGACTAGCGGGGGGGCCGCAGATACGCAGTATTTT. Its translation is CASRWTSGGAADTQYF. The chain links TRBV2 to TRBJ2-3, with 15 bases matching TRBD2. The CDR3 contains 16 residues. Germline V gene sequence: CDR1 SNHLY, CDR2 FYNNEI. After removal of 6 bases from V and 4 bases from J, the junction contained 5 bases not matched to a gene.

This chain uses TRBV18 with TRBJ1-5; D is unclear. With 2 bases removed from V and 4 bases from J, the gap between germline ends came to 15 bases. The CDR3 has 16 residues. CDR1 is KGHSH, CDR2 LQKENI, per germline. The CDR3 DNA sequence: TGTGCCAGCTCACCAGGTTTAAGGGAGTGGAATCAGCCCCAGCATTTT. It translates to CASSPGLREWNQPQHF.

This chain links TRBV6-5 with TRBJ1-3, with 8 bases aligning to TRBD1. The CDR3 extends over 14 amino acids. Germline trimming cut 5 bases from V and 2 bases from J; bases unmatched to any gene: 2. CDR1 is MNHEY, CDR2 SVGAGI, per germline. This chain's CDR3 is CASSLQGAGNTIYF. In nucleotides, the CDR3 is TGTGCCAGCAGTCTACAGGGGGCTGGAAACACCATATATTTT.

The chain employs TRBV7-8 and TRBJ1-5, with TRBD1 matching 10 bases. This CDR3 is 15 amino acids long. After removal of 1 base from V and 4 bases from J, the junction contained 1 base not matched to a gene. Per germline, CDR1 SGHVS and CDR2 FQNEAQ. CDR3 sequence reads: CASSLGTGGNQPQHF. The DNA for the CDR3 is TGTGCCAGCAGCTTAGGGACAGGGGGGAATCAGCCCCAGCATTTT.